This T cell receptor (beta chain) was documented in a study of cytomegalovirus exposure and HLA in healthy donors (dated by TCRdb to the late 2010s). Study-wide context: An earlier analysis of approximately 640 of the donors reported about 250 Gb of sequence data and about 100 million unique TCR beta sequences from about 180 million T cells. An early release covering roughly 600 HLA-typed donors comprised approximately 290 gigabases of sequencing data and approximately 85 million unique TCR sequences. Of the roughly 410 genotyped donors, 81% were placed in the genetic ancestry cluster associated with self-reported Caucasian donors. The study aimed to test whether signatures of past pathogen exposure could be identified by cataloging public T cell receptors. The T cell repertoires of under 700 subjects were profiled by immunosequencing and related to cytomegalovirus serostatus. A separate validation cohort of 90 to 150 different subjects was used in addition to the approximately 610-subject first cohort. The study combined high-throughput TCR immunosequencing, statistical association of individual TCRs with disease status, and machine learning to predict cytomegalovirus infection status. To study patterns of TCR occurrence, a later analysis re-analyzed previously published TCR beta repertoires from 650 to 750 donors and added high-resolution HLA genotyping. Rather than drawing on any new phenotypic data, the later analysis identified candidate immune exposures from TCR beta sequences and the way those sequences occurred across donors. In an earlier analysis of a few hundred of the donors, high-throughput TCR beta sequencing was used to judge whether each TCR beta V gene segment behaved as functional or pseudogenic. Donor age, sex, ethnicity and CMV serostatus were collected together with the repertoire data. In a later genetic analysis, genome-wide SNP genotypes for about three fifths of the roughly 670 donors were used, and that subset was treated as a discovery cohort. All discovery cohort repertoires had been generated using a single sequencing platform. Both class I and class II loci were covered by HLA typing, at four-digit resolution. Typing coverage differed by locus: A, B, C, DRB1 and DQB1 were typed in roughly 620-630 donors, DQA1 in roughly 510, DPA1 in around 580, and DPB1 in approximately 450. Because of strong linkage in the cohort, four or five DR-DQ haplotypes were treated as single units for association and clustering. Among 350 to 400 genotyped donors of the cohort, an average of approximately 230,000 unique TCR beta nucleotide sequences were sequenced per donor, roughly a sixth of them non-productive. The paper as a whole reports these results and caveats: The 87-base-pair reads could not distinguish some IMGT-functional V segments, including TRBV6-2 and TRBV6-3, so those segments were excluded. In an earlier analysis of 587 of the donors, most TCR beta V segments appeared in productive rearrangements about 90% or about 30% of the time, broadly matching IMGT annotations. In a later analysis, most CMV-associated TCR beta chains were found to appear HLA-restricted, with HLA associations seemingly driven largely by CMV exposure. When HLA alleles, especially DR and DQ, strongly co-occurred, attributing TCR associations to individual alleles was difficult. In the study, about 150 TCR beta chains were listed as associated with cytomegalovirus. Cytomegalovirus status was reported to be diagnosed by the classifier with high specificity and sensitivity in both the original and validation cohorts. A later analysis found that TCR association rates varied across HLA loci, with DRB1 alleles showing the most associated TCRs and HLA-C alleles the fewest. It was suggested by the authors that the approach could potentially be generalized to other disease states and immunological phenotypes. Because some donors lacked HLA typing at each locus, the association tests relied only on the typed subset. Specific HLA alleles were associated with 15,000 to 20,000 TCR beta sequences at a false discovery rate of 0.05 in a later analysis. In a later analysis, HLA-associated TCR beta chains showed more clonal expansion and lower generation probabilities than non-associated chains that were equally common. Presence/absence analyses assumed roughly uniform sequencing depth across donors, an assumption that may not hold. Only TCR beta chains were sequenced in this cohort, and the absence of alpha or paired-chain data limited detectable features. Correlated functional status among segregating V segments might reflect linkage disequilibrium, but an unknown experimental factor could not be ruled out. A group of highly shared sequence variants was considered likely to be a technical artifact of the sequencing pipeline. According to a later genetic analysis, donors in an Asian-associated ancestry cluster had fewer N-insertions in productive TCRs than the approximately 650-donor mean. Over 15 rarely observed V segments, including chromosome 9 orphons, were excluded from the earlier analysis of almost 600 of the donors because counts were too low. A few of the identified cytomegalovirus-associated TCR beta chains were confirmed in vitro to be specific for cytomegalovirus antigens. A further reported finding was that TCR beta sequences accurately predicted the HLA-A and HLA-B alleles for most subjects in the first cohort. For the cohort, immune exposure information was limited to CMV serostatus. According to a later analysis, parvovirus B19, influenza, CMV and Epstein-Barr virus appeared linked to several top co-occurrence clusters. While some public TCRs were present in many individuals, most TCR sequences turned up only very rarely across donors. An association between a missense DCLRE1C variant and V-gene and J-gene trimming of TCR beta chains was found in a later genetic analysis and replicated in an independent cohort.

The cohort comprised fewer than 700 healthy bone marrow donors. At the time of sampling, all cohort members were nominally healthy, though unrecorded immune exposures were likely present. The donor was CMV seropositive and belonged to the group of a few hundred seropositive cohort members. Each donor provided a peripheral blood sample, and peripheral blood mononuclear cells were used for TCR beta sequencing. Genomic DNA was extracted from the blood cell samples with the Qiagen DNeasy Blood Extraction Kit. Receptors were amplified or captured by the immunoSEQ multiplex PCR assay. For the multiplex PCR, a mixture combining 60 forward primers for TCR Vbeta segments and 13 reverse primers for TCR Jbeta segments was used. The CDR3 region of rearranged TCR beta genes was amplified from genomic DNA with a multiplex PCR assay. Amplified TCR beta libraries were sequenced as 87-base-pair reads on the Illumina HiSeq System. Per the source publication's procedure: A later analysis tallied tens of millions of unique TCR beta chains across the 650 to 750 repertoires, and some 12 million of those chains were shared by two or more donors. A nearest-neighbor algorithm error-corrected the raw reads and collapsed the reads into unique sequences, merging closely related sequences to remove PCR and sequencing errors. CDR3 sequences were aligned to IMGT reference sequences to assign V, D and J gene segments. For a sequence to be retained, a match of at least six nucleotides to both a V gene segment and a J gene segment was required. Rearrangements were called productive when the CDR3 lacked stop codons and stayed in frame with V and J; all others were non-productive. Following IMGT convention, CDR3 was defined as the stretch from the second conserved V-encoded cysteine to the conserved J-encoded phenylalanine. The earlier analysis of some 540 of the donors excluded any sequence lacking an unambiguous match to a single V gene segment. In an earlier analysis of 587 of the donors, V segments were called functional above 56.7% productive rearrangements and were called segregating when the between-donor standard deviation exceeded 5%. A statistical classification framework was built for diagnosing cytomegalovirus status from the catalog of TCR beta chain sequences. V and J gene assignment, in a later analysis, came from comparing TCR nucleotide sequences with IMGT/GENE-DB human TR gene sequences. Using the TCRdist pipeline, a later analysis assigned CDR3 sequences along with most-parsimonious VDJ recombination scenarios. In a later analysis, each TCR beta chain was defined by its CDR3 amino acid sequence together with its V-gene family, and reads without a unique V-gene family were excluded. A later analysis removed several hundred highly shared, low-generation-probability nucleotide sequences to deal with suspected cross-contamination and a sequencing artifact. In a later analysis, a clonal expansion index was calculated for each public chain from normalized within-repertoire ranks of inferred template counts. In a later analysis, generation probabilities were computed with a VDJ recombination model fitted to out-of-frame rearrangements, and the resulting probabilities were checked against IGoR. Hypergeometric tests were used in a later analysis to score TCR-TCR, TCR-HLA and TCR-CMV co-occurrence, with a repertoire-size bias correction applied to the TCR pairs. A later analysis estimated false discovery rates by permuting HLA or CMV assignments 20 times. A later analysis grouped co-occurring TCRs with DBSCAN, adding TCRdist sequence similarity when clustering within HLA-allele-positive subsets. Repertoires with fewer than 30,000 or more than 120,000 public chains, plus five repertoires with anomalous nucleotide sharing, were excluded from co-occurrence clustering. Entries here come from immuneACCESS through TCRdb and include only in-frame sequences with V and J called. Some clones fail to appear in such tables; in the studies checked, an unresolved V gene covers under half of the shortfall, and the cause of the remainder is unknown. V, J and clone size were drawn from that table, and D and trimming were deduced from the DNA. For this sample the table gives approximately 87,000 clones, of which around 81% were detected only once. The ten largest make up around 4.2% of the sample.

Remarks on this clone: The antigen it recognizes is unknown. No quality values exist for individual bases; no much larger clone is one base distant.

Here V drops 3 bases and J drops 3 bases, and the junction holds 5 bases not matched to any gene. From cysteine to phenylalanine, the CDR3 is 18 amino acids long. The sequence is cut down to CDR3 DNA, 54 bases in frame from base 1. Taken from the germline V gene, the CDR1 and CDR2 loops are SGHAT and FQNNGV. Sample: PBMCs. Rearrangement joined TRBV11-2 to TRBJ2-1, and 16 junctional nucleotides match TRBD2. The clonotype originates from a woman between 70 and 85 years old in good health and CMV-seropositive. The sequenced DNA is TGTGCCAGCAGCTTGGGACTAGCGGGAGGGCCTTTCTACAATGAGCAGTTCTTC. Translated, this gives CASSLGLAGGPFYNEQFF.